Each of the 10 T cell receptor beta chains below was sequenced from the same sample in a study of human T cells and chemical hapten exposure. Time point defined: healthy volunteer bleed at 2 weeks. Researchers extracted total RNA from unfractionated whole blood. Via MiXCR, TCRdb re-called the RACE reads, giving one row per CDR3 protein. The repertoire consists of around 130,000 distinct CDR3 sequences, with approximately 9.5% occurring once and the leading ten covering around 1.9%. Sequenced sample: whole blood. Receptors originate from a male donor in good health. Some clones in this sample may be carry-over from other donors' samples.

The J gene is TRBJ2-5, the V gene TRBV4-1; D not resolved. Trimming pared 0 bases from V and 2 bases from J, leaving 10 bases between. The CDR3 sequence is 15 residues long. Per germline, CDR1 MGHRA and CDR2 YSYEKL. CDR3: CASSQDRTPQETQYF. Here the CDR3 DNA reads TGCGCCAGCAGCCAAGATAGAACGCCTCAAGAGACCCAGTACTTC.

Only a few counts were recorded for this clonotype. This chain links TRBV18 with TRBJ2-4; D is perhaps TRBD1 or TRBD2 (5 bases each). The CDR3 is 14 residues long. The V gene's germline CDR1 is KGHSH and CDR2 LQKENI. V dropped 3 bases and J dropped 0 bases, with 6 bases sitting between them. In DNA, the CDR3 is TGTGCCAGCTCACCCGGGACAGCCAAAAACATTCAGTACTTC. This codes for CASSPGTAKNIQYF.

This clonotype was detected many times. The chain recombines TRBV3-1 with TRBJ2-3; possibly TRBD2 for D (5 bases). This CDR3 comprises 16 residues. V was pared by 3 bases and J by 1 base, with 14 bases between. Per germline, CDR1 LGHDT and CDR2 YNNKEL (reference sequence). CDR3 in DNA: TGTGCCAGCAGCCAGAGGATCGGACTTGGCACAGATACGCAGTATTTT. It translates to CASSQRIGLGTDTQYF.

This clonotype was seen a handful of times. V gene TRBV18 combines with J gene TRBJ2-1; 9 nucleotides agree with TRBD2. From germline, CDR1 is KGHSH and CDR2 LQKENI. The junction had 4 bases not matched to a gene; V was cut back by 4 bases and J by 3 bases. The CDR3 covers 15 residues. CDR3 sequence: CASSHSGSGYNEQFF. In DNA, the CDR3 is TGTGCCAGCTCACATAGCGGGAGCGGCTACAATGAGCAGTTCTTC.

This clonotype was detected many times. The CDR3 here is CASTKTGDSYNEQFF. The DNA of the CDR3 is TGTGCCAGCACCAAGACAGGGGACTCCTACAATGAGCAGTTCTTC. The chain employs TRBV7-2 and TRBJ2-1; 8 bases line up with TRBD1. V lost 7 bases to trimming and J lost 0 bases; unmatched junction nucleotides: 5. The V gene's germline CDR1 is SGHTA and CDR2 FQGNSA. This CDR3 has 15 amino acids. Variable domain in full (rest from reference TRBV7-2 and TRBJ2-1): GAGVSQSPSNKVTEKGKDVELRCDPISGHTALYWYRQSLGQGLEFLIYFQGNSAPDKSGLPSDRFSAERTGGSVSTLTIQRTQQEDSAVYLCASTKTGDSYNEQFFGPGTRLTVL.

CDR3 bases: TGCAGCATTCGGACAGGAGTCAATGAGCAGTTCTTC. Protein product: CSIRTGVNEQFF. The rearrangement joins TRBV29-1 to TRBJ2-1; 7 nucleotides line up with TRBD1. After removal of 8 bases from V and 6 bases from J, the junction contained 7 bases not matched to a gene. The CDR3 is made up of 12 amino acids. Germline V gene data show CDR1 as SQVTM and CDR2 as ANQGSEA.

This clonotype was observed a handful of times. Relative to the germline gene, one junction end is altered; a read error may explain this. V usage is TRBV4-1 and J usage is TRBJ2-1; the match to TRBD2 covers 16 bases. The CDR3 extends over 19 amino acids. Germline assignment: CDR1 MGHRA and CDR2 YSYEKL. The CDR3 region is CPSSLLPGLAGGPYNEQFF. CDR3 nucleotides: TGCCCCAGCAGCCTTCTCCCGGGACTAGCGGGGGGGCCTTACAATGAGCAGTTCTTC.

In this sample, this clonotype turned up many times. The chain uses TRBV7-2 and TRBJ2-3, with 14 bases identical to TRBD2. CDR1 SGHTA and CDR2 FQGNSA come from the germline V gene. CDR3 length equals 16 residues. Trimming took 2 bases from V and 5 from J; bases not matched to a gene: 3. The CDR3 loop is CASSLRLAGGQDTQYF. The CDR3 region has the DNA TGTGCCAGCAGCTTACGACTAGCGGGGGGGCAAGATACGCAGTATTTT. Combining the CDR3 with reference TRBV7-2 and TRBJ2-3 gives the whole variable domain GAGVSQSPSNKVTEKGKDVELRCDPISGHTALYWYRQSLGQGLEFLIYFQGNSAPDKSGLPSDRFSAERTGGSVSTLTIQRTQQEDSAVYLCASSLRLAGGQDTQYFGPGTRLTVL.

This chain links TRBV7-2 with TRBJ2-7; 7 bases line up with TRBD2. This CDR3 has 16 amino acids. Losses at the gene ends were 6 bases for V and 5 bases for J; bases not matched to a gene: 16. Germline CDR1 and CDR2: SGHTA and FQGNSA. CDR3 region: CASSPSGRVPFHEQYF. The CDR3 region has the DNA TGTGCCAGCAGTCCGTCGGGGAGGGTTCCCTTCCACGAGCAGTACTTC.

The CDR3 sequence: CASSYTPIEAFF. CDR3 DNA sequence: TGTGCCAGCAGTTATACCCCAATTGAAGCTTTCTTT. The genes are TRBV12-3 or TRBV12-4 and TRBJ1-1; no clear D. The CDR3 has 12 amino acids. Trimming left V 4 bases short and J 7 bases short, with 10 bases between.